A single sample gave rise to the 31 T cell receptor beta chains below, sequenced in a study of cytomegalovirus exposure and HLA in healthy donors. The PCR used 60 Vbeta and 13 Jbeta primers. The method was immunoSEQ multiplex PCR; TCRdb's version includes in-frame clones alone and lacks a portion of them. The sample lists more than 85,000 clones; 65% to 90% were seen once. Input material: PBMCs. Receptors originate from a young man in good health and CMV-seropositive.

The chain joins TRBV9 to TRBJ2-5, with D possibly TRBD1 on 6 matching bases. V lost 2 bases and J 2 bases, leaving 13 bases between the germline ends. The CDR3 is 15 amino acids. CDR1 is SGDLS, CDR2 YYNGEE, per germline. The CDR3 nucleotides are TGTGCCAGCAGCGTTGCCGGGACACCGCAAGAGACCCAGTACTTC. This encodes CASSVAGTPQETQYF.

The gene calls are TRBV6-6 and TRBJ2-7; tentatively, D is TRBD1 (6 bases). The V and J ends lost 6 bases and 7 bases respectively, with 19 bases between them. This CDR3 is 14 amino acids long. Germline CDR1 is MNHNY and CDR2 is SVGAGI (reference sequence). Written as DNA, the CDR3 is TGTGCCAGCAGCTTCATTGACAGGCTGGGTGAGCAGTACTTC. Residues: CASSFIDRLGEQYF.

The rearrangement joins TRBV4-1 to TRBJ2-3, with 10 bases identical to TRBD2. V was clipped by 1 base and J by 5 bases; unmatched bases: 15. This CDR3 contains 19 residues. Looked up from germline, CDR1 is MGHRA and CDR2 is YSYEKL. CDR3 in DNA: TGCGCCAGCAGCCAAGTACGGGTTGGCGTAGCGGGGGGTGAAGATACGCAGTATTTT. This gives the protein CASSQVRVGVAGGEDTQYF.

The chain joins TRBV29-1 to TRBJ2-3; the match to TRBD2 covers 14 bases. Germline CDR1 reads SQVTM; CDR2 reads ANQGSEA. J was trimmed by 0 bases and V by 4 bases; bases with no gene match: 6. The CDR3 length is 17 residues. DNA of the CDR3: TGCAGCGTTGCCGGGACTAGCGGGGGCCTTAGCACAGATACGCAGTATTTT. It translates to CSVAGTSGGLSTDTQYF.

The V and J genes are TRBV7-8 and TRBJ1-3; D not certain. The ends were cut back, 1 base at V and 3 bases at J, with 10 bases in the middle. From germline, CDR1 is SGHVS and CDR2 FQNEAQ. CDR3 size: 15 residues. The CDR3 nucleotides read TGTGCCAGCAGCTTAGATGCTCCGGGTGGAAACACCATATATTTT. Protein sequence: CASSLDAPGGNTIYF. Using reference TRBV7-8 and TRBJ1-3 for the parts outside the CDR3, the full variable domain is GAGVSQSPRYKVAKRGQDVALRCDPISGHVSLFWYQQALGQGPEFLTYFQNEAQLDKSGLPSDRFFAERPEGSVSTLKIQRTQQEDSAVYLCASSLDAPGGNTIYFGEGSWLTVV.

There are a few counts of this clone. The V and J genes are TRBV7-2 and TRBJ2-7; 8 positions agree with TRBD2. There are 18 residues in the CDR3. The trim removed 5 bases at V and 0 bases at J, leaving 15 bases unmatched. From germline, CDR1 is SGHTA and CDR2 FQGNSA. In DNA form, the CDR3 reads TGTGCCAGCAGCCCAGTCGGGGCAGCGGGGGCCATCTCCTACGAGCAGTACTTC. It yields the protein CASSPVGAAGAISYEQYF. The complete variable domain, with remaining parts taken from reference TRBV7-2 and TRBJ2-7, reads GAGVSQSPSNKVTEKGKDVELRCDPISGHTALYWYRQSLGQGLEFLIYFQGNSAPDKSGLPSDRFSAERTGGSVSTLTIQRTQQEDSAVYLCASSPVGAAGAISYEQYFGPGTRLTVT.

The CDR3 loop reads CASSLLTVETQYF. The CDR3 DNA follows: TGTGCCAGCAGCTTACTAACGGTTGAGACCCAGTACTTC. This chain joins TRBV7-8 and TRBJ2-5; D unresolved. V lost 2 bases and J 5 bases, leaving 9 bases between the germline ends. CDR3 length: 13 residues. Germline lookup yields CDR1 SGHVS and CDR2 FQNEAQ.

The gene calls are TRBV5-1 and TRBJ1-1, with 12 positions matching TRBD1. J was trimmed by 4 bases and V by 4 bases; bases with no gene match: 14. The CDR3 has 18 residues. Germline CDR1 and CDR2: SGHRS and YFSETQ. CDR3 DNA sequence: TGCGCCAGCAGCCCATGGGGGACAGGGGGCGGCGGGAGCACTGAAGCTTTCTTT. Translated, it gives CASSPWGTGGGGSTEAFF.

The chain employs TRBV5-1 and TRBJ2-4; D perhaps matches TRBD1 (6 bases). Germline-derived CDR1 and CDR2 are SGHRS and YFSETQ. V was cut by 1 base and J by 7 bases, with 18 bases left in between. The CDR3 runs to 16 residues. In DNA, the CDR3 is TGCGCCAGCAGCTTGTCCAGGTCGACAGGCGAGAACATTCAGTACTTC. It translates to CASSLSRSTGENIQYF. The whole variable domain, filled in from reference TRBV5-1 and TRBJ2-4, reads KAGVTQTPRYLIKTRGQQVTLSCSPISGHRSVSWYQQTPGQGLQFLFEYFSETQRNKGNFPGRFSGRQFSNSRSEMNVSTLELGDSALYLCASSLSRSTGENIQYFGAGTRLSVL.

The J gene is TRBJ1-6, the V gene TRBV2; 8 bases are a match to TRBD1. This CDR3 region has 16 residues. CDR1 is SNHLY and CDR2 is FYNNEI in the germline V gene. With 4 bases clipped from V and 1 base from J, the junction kept 3 bases outside the gene matches. DNA of the CDR3: TGTGCCAGCAGTGCAGGGGGCTTATCCTATAATTCACCCCTCCACTTT. This sequence encodes CASSAGGLSYNSPLHF.

This chain uses TRBV7-3 with TRBJ2-7, with D maybe TRBD2 (6 bases). From germline, CDR1 is SGHTA and CDR2 FQGTGA. V was pared by 0 bases and J by 0 bases, with 12 bases between. The CDR3 covers 16 residues. The chain's CDR3 is CASSLTGGRDSYEQYF. CDR3 in DNA: TGTGCCAGCAGCTTAACGGGTGGGCGGGACTCCTACGAGCAGTACTTC.

The genes are TRBV5-1 and TRBJ1-5; 7 nucleotides align to TRBD1. Germline V gene lookup returns CDR1 SGHRS and CDR2 YFSETQ. CDR3 length: 15 amino acids. The ends lost 0 bases at V and 3 bases at J; junction bases unmatched: 3. Here the CDR3 reads CASSLGDSLNQPQHF. The CDR3 region has the DNA TGCGCCAGCAGCTTGGGGGACAGCCTCAATCAGCCCCAGCATTTT.

The gene calls are TRBV2 and TRBJ1-1, with D unresolved. Trimming cost V 9 bases and J 5 bases, with 22 bases left between them. Germline CDR1 reads SNHLY; CDR2 reads FYNNEI. This CDR3 comprises 15 residues. The CDR3 DNA follows: TGTGCCAGGGGAGGTGGGCAATTAAGTAGGACTGAAGCTTTCTTT. Translating gives CARGGGQLSRTEAFF.

This rearrangement joins TRBV5-1 to TRBJ2-7, with 10 bases that match TRBD2. Germline CDR1 is SGHRS and CDR2 is YFSETQ. With V trimmed by 4 bases and J by 2 bases, 6 bases remained unmatched. CDR3 length equals 15 residues. CDR3 DNA: TGCGCCAGCAGCCCAGGGACTAGCGAGGCCTACGAGCAGTACTTC. As protein: CASSPGTSEAYEQYF. The variable domain in full, with the rest retrieved from reference TRBV5-1 and TRBJ2-7, is KAGVTQTPRYLIKTRGQQVTLSCSPISGHRSVSWYQQTPGQGLQFLFEYFSETQRNKGNFPGRFSGRQFSNSRSEMNVSTLELGDSALYLCASSPGTSEAYEQYFGPGTRLTVT.

The chain carries TRBV4-2 and TRBJ2-1, with 13 bases lining up with TRBD2. CDR1 LGHNA and CDR2 YNFKEQ come from the germline V gene. J gave up 9 bases and V 3 bases, and 8 bases lay outside the gene matches. The CDR3 extends over 16 amino acids. In DNA, the CDR3 is TGTGCCAGCAGCCAGGTACTAGCGGGGGGGCTCGGTGAGCAGTTCTTC. It yields the protein CASSQVLAGGLGEQFF.

The rearrangement uses TRBV28 and TRBJ2-7; 8 positions match TRBD1. Germline CDR1 reads MDHEN; CDR2 reads SYDVKM. This CDR3 region has 18 residues. With V trimmed by 5 bases and J by 9 bases, 24 bases remained unmatched. CDR3 region: CASSQSPGVSGQGAGQYF. As DNA, the CDR3 is TGTGCCAGCAGTCAAAGTCCGGGAGTGTCTGGGCAGGGGGCTGGGCAGTACTTC.

This clone was seen a handful of times. V usage is TRBV6-1 and J usage is TRBJ1-4; D gene ambiguous. V gave up 6 bases and J gave up 5 bases, with 7 bases separating them. Germline V gene lookup returns CDR1 MNHNS and CDR2 SASEGT. The CDR3 covers 12 residues. The CDR3 region is CASRIGNEKLFF. CDR3 nucleotide sequence: TGTGCCAGCAGGATCGGGAATGAAAAACTGTTTTTT.

The rearrangement joins TRBV27 to TRBJ2-6, with 9 bases that match TRBD1. CDR3 length: 18 amino acids. Trimming took 5 bases from V and 2 from J; bases not matched to a gene: 10. Germline values: CDR1 MNHEY, CDR2 SMNVEV (reference sequence). The CDR3 nucleotides read TGTGCCAGCAGTCCCGCCGGGACAGGGATCACTGGGGCCAACGTCCTGACTTTC. It specifies CASSPAGTGITGANVLTF.

This rearrangement joins TRBV9 to TRBJ2-1; possibly TRBD2 for D (6 bases). Trimming removed 4 bases at V and 2 bases at J, with 13 bases between. The CDR3 runs 15 residues. The germline CDR1 and CDR2 sequences are SGDLS and YYNGEE. The DNA of the CDR3 is TGTGCCAGCAGCCTCTTAGCGGTACCCTACAATGAGCAGTTCTTC. Amino acid sequence: CASSLLAVPYNEQFF. The full variable domain, in which reference TRBV9 and TRBJ2-1 provide the parts outside the CDR3, is DSGVTQTPKHLITATGQRVTLRCSPRSGDLSVYWYQQSLDQGLQFLIQYYNGEERAKGNILERFSAQQFPDLHSELNLSSLELGDSALYFCASSLLAVPYNEQFFGPGTRLTVL.

The genes are TRBV6-5 and TRBJ1-1, with D unclear. Trimming shortened V by 6 bases and J by 0 bases, and 11 bases separated the two germline ends. The CDR3 contains 14 residues. Germline CDR1 is MNHEY and CDR2 is SVGAGI. The chain's CDR3 is CASRKNRMNTEAFF. CDR3 bases: TGTGCCAGCAGGAAAAACAGAATGAACACTGAAGCTTTCTTT.

This chain links TRBV25-1 with TRBJ1-1; TRBD1 agrees at 7 bases. V dropped 3 bases and J dropped 1; count of bases not matched to a gene: 5. The V gene's germline CDR1 is MGHDK and CDR2 SYGVNS. This CDR3 contains 15 residues. The CDR3 region is CASSDQRQGNTEAFF. The CDR3 nucleotides read TGTGCCAGCAGTGACCAACGACAGGGGAACACTGAAGCTTTCTTT. The whole variable domain, remainder taken from reference TRBV25-1 and TRBJ1-1, is EADIYQTPRYLVIGTGKKITLECSQTMGHDKMYWYQQDPGMELHLIHYSYGVNSTEKGDLSSESTVSRIRTEHFPLTLESARPSHTSQYLCASSDQRQGNTEAFFGQGTRLTVV.

As regards this clone: A junction boundary mismatches the germline segment, possibly from a read error. The chain has TRBV25-1 and TRBJ1-1, with D perhaps TRBD1 (6 bases). This CDR3 contains 13 residues. In germline, CDR1 is MGHDK, CDR2 SYGVNS. The DNA of the CDR3 is TGTGCCAGCAGCGGGACACTGAAGACTGAAGCTTTCTTT. Translation gives CASSGTLKTEAFF.

This chain connects TRBV4-1 to TRBJ2-7; TRBD2 agrees at 10 bases. V shed 1 base and J 6 bases; nucleotides not matched to a gene: 3. This CDR3 comprises 14 residues. CDR1 and CDR2 from the germline V gene are MGHRA and YSYEKL. CDR3: CASSQGLAGVEQYF. CDR3 in DNA: TGCGCCAGCAGCCAAGGCCTAGCGGGGGTCGAGCAGTACTTC.

The chain uses TRBV5-1 and TRBJ2-7; weak D call: TRBD1 (6 bases). CDR1 and CDR2 from the germline V gene are SGHRS and YFSETQ. Trimming took off 1 base at V and 3 bases at J, with 14 bases between the two ends. The CDR3 length is 15 residues. The CDR3 DNA reads TGCGCCAGCAGCTTGATTCAGGGGTCTCTCTACGAGCAGTACTTC. It translates to CASSLIQGSLYEQYF.

The chain has TRBV30 and TRBJ2-5; TRBD1 matches 8 bases. V was pared by 0 bases and J by 4 bases, with 1 base of the junction left unmatched. Germline V lookup: CDR1 GTSNPN, CDR2 SVGIG (reference sequence). The CDR3 is 13 residues long. The CDR3 nucleotides are TGTGCCTGGAGTGTTGACAGGGGAGAGACCCAGTACTTC. Protein: CAWSVDRGETQYF.

The chain couples TRBV4-3 to TRBJ2-5, with 7 nucleotides matching TRBD1. Trimming at V came to 3 bases and at J to 5 bases, leaving 3 bases not matched to a gene. This CDR3 is built from 13 residues. Germline assignment: CDR1 LGHNA and CDR2 YSLEER. The CDR3 here is CASSQQQGETQYF. The DNA for the CDR3 is TGCGCCAGCAGCCAGCAACAGGGGGAGACCCAGTACTTC.

This chain links TRBV2 with TRBJ1-5; possibly TRBD1 for D (6 bases). Germline V gene data show CDR1 as SNHLY and CDR2 as FYNNEI. Trimming left V 6 bases short and J 1 base short, with 10 bases between. The CDR3 runs 14 residues. CDR3 loop: CASRGTGSNQPQHF. The CDR3, as DNA: TGTGCCAGCAGGGGAACAGGGAGCAATCAGCCCCAGCATTTT.

V and J are TRBV7-2 and TRBJ1-4, with D perhaps TRBD1 (6 bases). CDR1 SGHTA and CDR2 FQGNSA come from the germline V gene. The CDR3 loop spans 13 amino acids. The chain's CDR3 is CAAGAIGQEKLFF. In DNA form, the CDR3 reads TGTGCAGCAGGGGCGATAGGTCAGGAAAAACTGTTTTTT.

The V gene is TRBV4-1, the J gene TRBJ2-7, with D tentatively TRBD2 (7 bases). Trimming left V 0 bases short and J 4 bases short, with 13 bases between. The germline CDR1 and CDR2 sequences are MGHRA and YSYEKL. This CDR3 comprises 15 residues. The CDR3 DNA reads as TGCGCCAGCAGCCAAGAAGGCGGGGGCTCTTACGAGCAGTACTTC. It specifies CASSQEGGGSYEQYF.

The rearrangement joins TRBV4-1 to TRBJ2-7; 8 nucleotides agree with TRBD2. CDR3 length: 14 residues. With V trimmed by 6 bases and J by 0 bases, 4 bases remained unmatched. CDR1 and CDR2 from the germline V gene are MGHRA and YSYEKL. CDR3 in DNA: TGCGCCAGCAGTGAGGGACTAGGCTCCTACGAGCAGTACTTC. The encoded protein is CASSEGLGSYEQYF.

This chain connects TRBV4-2 to TRBJ2-3; TRBD2 matches 7 bases. CDR1 and CDR2 from the germline V gene are LGHNA and YNFKEQ. The CDR3 is made up of 15 amino acids. J was trimmed by 3 bases and V by 4 bases; bases with no gene match: 7. CDR3 amino acids: CASSLERGGTDTQYF. For the CDR3, the DNA is TGTGCCAGCAGCCTCGAGCGGGGCGGGACAGATACGCAGTATTTT.